What follows are 30 T cell receptor beta chains derived from one specimen sequenced in a study of OX40 agonist ivuxolimab in advanced cancers. Some clones are missing from TCRdb's copy, which holds only in-frame ones; the method was immunoSEQ multiplex PCR. The table includes around 63,000 clones, around 91% detected once. Sequencing used CD4+ or CD8+ T cells sorted from blood, obtained in a trial of the OX40 agonist ivuxolimab. Every receptor here comes from an adult with an advanced solid tumor such as melanoma, head and neck, liver or kidney cancer.

This clone was seen only a few times. The chain uses TRBV11-3 and TRBJ2-1, with 9 bases aligning to TRBD2. CDR3 length: 16 amino acids. With V trimmed by 0 bases and J by 8 bases, 8 bases remained unmatched. In germline, CDR1 is SGHNT, CDR2 YENEEA. CDR3 DNA sequence: TGTGCCAGCAGCTTAGACGGGCGGGAGGGCCGCGATGAGCAGTTCTTC. Its translation is CASSLDGREGRDEQFF. The full variable domain, rest sourced from reference TRBV11-3 and TRBJ2-1, is EAGVVQSPRYKIIEKKQPVAFWCNPISGHNTLYWYLQNLGQGPELLIRYENEEAVDDSQLPKDRFSAERLKGVDSTLKIQPAELGDSAVYLCASSLDGREGRDEQFFGPGTRLTVL.

The rearrangement joins TRBV4-1 to TRBJ2-7; the D call may be TRBD1 or TRBD2 (6 bases each). Germline V CDR1 and CDR2: MGHRA, YSYEKL. V was clipped by 6 bases and J by 3 bases, with 18 bases between them. This CDR3 region has 15 residues. The CDR3 region has the DNA TGCGCCAGCAGACTAGCCGGGACACAAGACTACGAGCAGTACTTC. Its protein is CASRLAGTQDYEQYF.

The J gene is TRBJ2-3, the V gene TRBV6-5; unclear D gene. The germline CDR1 and CDR2 sequences are MNHEY and SVGAGI. The germline V and J ends were trimmed by 5 bases and 2 bases, with 11 bases remaining between them. The CDR3 runs to 14 residues. The CDR3, as DNA: TGTGCCAGCAGTGGCTGGCCCTACACAGATACGCAGTATTTT. This encodes CASSGWPYTDTQYF.

This clone was recorded a few times. This sequence joins TRBV6-5 and TRBJ2-3, with D perhaps TRBD2 (5 bases). This CDR3 has 15 residues. V dropped 7 bases and J dropped 2 bases, with 16 bases sitting between them. Per germline, CDR1 MNHEY and CDR2 SVGAGI. The CDR3: CASTPQLANTDTQYF. In DNA form, the CDR3 reads TGTGCCAGCACACCCCAGCTAGCTAACACAGATACGCAGTATTTT.

The chain uses TRBV27 and TRBJ1-1; TRBD1 is a possible D gene (5 bases). V lost 5 bases, J lost 0 bases, and 16 bases lay in between. CDR1 is MNHEY, CDR2 SMNVEV, per germline (reference sequence). The CDR3 is 16 residues long. The CDR3, as DNA: TGTGCCAGCAGTCGTCTTGGGGGGAAAGTGAACACTGAAGCTTTCTTT. Its protein is CASSRLGGKVNTEAFF.

The rearrangement uses TRBV4-2 and TRBJ1-5; possibly TRBD1 for D (6 bases). The CDR3 is made up of 15 amino acids. Germline V CDR1 and CDR2: LGHNA, YNFKEQ. The ends were cut back, 1 base at V and 7 bases at J, with 14 bases in the middle. CDR3 sequence: CASSQASGVGQPQHF. CDR3 coding DNA: TGTGCCAGCAGCCAAGCCTCAGGGGTGGGACAGCCCCAGCATTTT.

V usage is TRBV5-1 and J usage is TRBJ1-2, with TRBD1 matching over 7 bases. The trim removed 0 bases at V and 1 base at J, leaving 6 bases unmatched. CDR1 and CDR2 (germline): SGHRS, YFSETQ. CDR3 length equals 16 residues. CDR3 coding DNA: TGCGCCAGCAGCTTGGGGGTTGACAGGGTTAACTATGGCTACACCTTC. Translating it yields CASSLGVDRVNYGYTF.

The chain carries TRBV5-6 and TRBJ1-2, with 10 bases matching TRBD1. V shed 2 bases and J 7 bases; nucleotides not matched to a gene: 5. The CDR3 extends over 14 amino acids. Germline V CDR1 and CDR2: SGHDT, YYEEEE. CDR3 nucleotide sequence: TGTGCCAGCAGCTTAGTGACAGGGGGCTCTGGCTACACCTTC. Protein product: CASSLVTGGSGYTF. Together with reference TRBV5-6 and TRBJ1-2, the CDR3 gives the full variable domain: DAGVTQSPTHLIKTRGQQVTLRCSPKSGHDTVSWYQQALGQGPQFIFQYYEEEERQRGNFPDRFSGHQFPNYSSELNVNALLLGDSALYLCASSLVTGGSGYTFGSGTRLTVV.

This clone occurred once. The CDR3 region is CASSPDPGRDTEAFF. The CDR3 DNA reads as TGTGCCAGCAGCCCGGATCCGGGTAGGGACACTGAAGCTTTCTTT. The chain recombines TRBV5-4 with TRBJ1-1, with D unresolved. The germline V and J ends were trimmed by 4 bases and 3 bases, with 16 bases remaining between them. Germline V gives CDR1 SGHNT, CDR2 YYREEE (reference sequence). This CDR3 spans 15 amino acids.

The chain is built from TRBV7-2 and TRBJ1-3; D is possibly TRBD1 (6 bases). CDR3 size: 17 residues. V was trimmed by 1 base and J by 0 bases, leaving 13 bases between them. Germline CDR1 is SGHTA and CDR2 is FQGNSA. As DNA, the CDR3 is TGTGCCAGCAGCTTAGACTACAGGGCCTTCTCTGGAAACACCATATATTTT. Protein: CASSLDYRAFSGNTIYF.

The rearrangement links TRBV11-2 to TRBJ2-7; D may be TRBD2 (6 bases). Trimming took 5 bases from V and 2 from J, leaving 16 bases between them. The CDR3 is 15 residues long. Germline CDR1 SGHAT, CDR2 FQNNGV. CDR3: CASSVGTPRTYEQYF. The CDR3 DNA reads as TGTGCCAGCAGCGTCGGGACTCCCAGGACCTACGAGCAGTACTTC.

This clone was seen just once. This chain joins TRBV7-2 and TRBJ2-1, with a possible D match to TRBD2 (6 bases). Germline V gives CDR1 SGHTA, CDR2 FQGNSA. V was clipped by 7 bases and J by 2 bases, with 15 bases between them. The CDR3 has 15 amino acids. The CDR3 is CASTPGGTTYNEQFF. CDR3 nucleotide sequence: TGTGCCAGCACGCCCGGCGGGACCACCTACAATGAGCAGTTCTTC.

The CDR3 DNA reads as TGTGCCAGCAGGTACGGCAGCCGCTACACCTTC. Amino acids: CASRYGSRYTF. J is TRBJ1-2 and V is TRBV6-5; D unresolved. The germline V gene has CDR1 MNHEY and CDR2 SVGAGI. V was shortened by 6 bases and J by 9 bases, with 11 bases between the two germline ends. This CDR3 is 11 amino acids long.

The rearrangement links TRBV28 to TRBJ1-4, with D possibly TRBD1 on 5 matching bases. The CDR3 contains 17 residues. The germline CDR1 and CDR2 sequences are MDHEN and SYDVKM. The germline V and J ends were trimmed by 6 bases and 8 bases, with 25 bases remaining between them. The CDR3 region has the DNA TGTGCCAGCAGGCCAGACAGTCCAGGGAAGGGAGTGGAAAAACTGTTTTTT. Protein product: CASRPDSPGKGVEKLFF.

Only one count was recorded for this clone. V is TRBV10-3 and J is TRBJ2-1, with D unresolved. This CDR3 contains 15 residues. In germline, CDR1 is ENHRY, CDR2 SYGVKD. V was cut by 4 bases and J by 9 bases, with 19 bases left in between. CDR3 residues: CAISAAAPRTSEQFF. Here the CDR3 DNA reads TGTGCCATCAGTGCGGCAGCGCCTAGGACGAGTGAGCAGTTCTTC.

The chain recombines TRBV28 with TRBJ2-1, with 14 bases fitting TRBD2. V was clipped by 1 base and J by 12 bases; unmatched bases: 5. Germline CDR1 reads MDHEN; CDR2 reads SYDVKM. CDR3 size: 15 residues. The CDR3 DNA sequence: TGTGCCAGCAGTTTATCCCGACTAGCGGGGGGGCGGCAGTTCTTC. This translates into CASSLSRLAGGRQFF.

This sequence joins TRBV5-1 and TRBJ2-3, with 11 bases that match TRBD2. Germline lookup yields CDR1 SGHRS and CDR2 YFSETQ. The V gene end was trimmed by 4 bases and the J gene end by 3 bases; junction bases not matched to a gene: 7. The CDR3 is made up of 16 amino acids. CDR3 DNA sequence: TGCGCCAGCAGCCCCCAGACTAGCGGGAAAACAGATACGCAGTATTTT. It specifies CASSPQTSGKTDTQYF.

This chain links TRBV5-1 with TRBJ2-1; a possible D gene is TRBD2 (5 bases). The CDR3 contains 17 residues. The V gene's germline CDR1 is SGHRS and CDR2 YFSETQ. V was pared by 0 bases and J by 2 bases, with 15 bases between. The CDR3, as DNA: TGCGCCAGCAGCTTGGCCGTAATAGCGAGGCCCTACAATGAGCAGTTCTTC. It is translated as CASSLAVIARPYNEQFF.

CDR3 bases: TGTGCCAGCAGTCCATGGGGCCAACTTAGCAGACTGAACACTGAAGCTTTCTTT. Translated: CASSPWGQLSRLNTEAFF. The chain links TRBV28 to TRBJ1-1; a possible D gene is TRBD1 (5 bases). Germline V gives CDR1 MDHEN, CDR2 SYDVKM. Trimming removed 5 bases from V and 0 bases from J, with 22 bases in between. The CDR3 consists of 18 residues.

This clone was observed a single time. J is TRBJ2-3 and V is TRBV27, with 9 bases lining up with TRBD1. Per the germline V gene, CDR1 is MNHEY and CDR2 is SMNVEV (reference sequence). The CDR3 covers 15 residues. V dropped 5 bases and J dropped 1; count of bases not matched to a gene: 4. The CDR3 is CASSPRTGGTDTQYF. In DNA form, the CDR3 reads TGTGCCAGCAGTCCAAGGACAGGGGGCACAGATACGCAGTATTTT.

The V gene is TRBV9, the J gene TRBJ1-1; 8 bases align to TRBD1. The CDR3 contains 17 residues. After removal of 4 bases from V and 4 bases from J, the junction contained 15 bases not matched to a gene. CDR1 SGDLS and CDR2 YYNGEE come from the germline V gene. The CDR3: CASSRRTGRATGTEAFF. The CDR3 nucleotides are TGTGCCAGCAGCAGGAGGACAGGGAGGGCCACCGGCACTGAAGCTTTCTTT.

This clone was seen just once. CDR3: CASSRLSTDTQYF. In nucleotides, the CDR3 is TGCGCCAGCAGTCGACTTTCCACAGATACGCAGTATTTT. J is TRBJ2-3 and V is TRBV10-1; D not resolved. Germline lookup yields CDR1 WNHNN and CDR2 SYGVQD (reference sequence). The CDR3 totals 13 residues. Trimming left V 5 bases short and J 2 bases short, with 8 bases between.

The genes are TRBV7-3 and TRBJ2-1, with TRBD2 identical over 7 bases. Trimming at V came to 3 bases and at J to 2 bases, leaving 4 bases not matched to a gene. In germline, CDR1 is SGHTA, CDR2 FQGTGA. This CDR3 has 15 amino acids. The CDR3 here is CASSLEGGPYNEQFF. CDR3 DNA: TGTGCCAGCAGCTTGGAGGGAGGGCCCTACAATGAGCAGTTCTTC.

The chain is built from TRBV5-1 and TRBJ2-5; the D gene is possibly TRBD2 (6 bases). The V gene lost 0 bases and the J gene lost 1 base, with 7 bases spanning the gap. The germline CDR1 and CDR2 sequences are SGHRS and YFSETQ. CDR3 length: 14 residues. DNA of the CDR3: TGCGCCAGCAGCTTGGTCGGGGGCCAAGAGACCCAGTACTTC. It encodes CASSLVGGQETQYF.

Only a few counts were recorded for this clone. The CDR3 sequence is CASSAKTTGEREKLFF. The CDR3 DNA is TGTGCCAGCAGCGCGAAGACGACAGGGGAAAGGGAAAAACTGTTTTTT. V and J are TRBV5-4 and TRBJ1-4; 8 bases are a match to TRBD1. CDR3 length equals 16 residues. Trimming cost V 4 bases and J 8 bases; bases outside gene matches: 13. Germline CDR1 reads SGHNT; CDR2 reads YYREEE (reference sequence).

This chain uses TRBV7-3 with TRBJ2-3; D gene uncertain. The CDR3 spans 17 residues. V was pared by 1 base and J by 2 bases, with 16 bases between. In germline, CDR1 is SGHTA, CDR2 FQGTGA. CDR3 nucleotide sequence: TGTGCCAGCAGCTTAAGGGATTTCGGCAGGTACACAGATACGCAGTATTTT. This encodes CASSLRDFGRYTDTQYF.

V is TRBV2 and J is TRBJ1-5; D ambiguous. The CDR3 spans 13 residues. Germline-derived CDR1 and CDR2 are SNHLY and FYNNEI. Trimming removed 6 bases at V and 11 bases at J, with 17 bases between. The CDR3 DNA is TGTGCCAGCAGCGAAACTAGGCCCCGGGCCCAGCATTTT. It translates to CASSETRPRAQHF.

The table lists this clone with a count of one. The chain employs TRBV4-1 and TRBJ1-1; tentative D call: TRBD1 (5 bases). CDR1 is MGHRA, CDR2 YSYEKL, per germline. The CDR3 runs 16 residues. Between the trimmed V and J ends, which lost 1 base and 1 base, there was a span of 13 bases. DNA of the CDR3: TGCGCCAGCAGCCAAGCCGGAGGGGTAAGGAACACTGAAGCTTTCTTT. Its translation is CASSQAGGVRNTEAFF.

The J gene is TRBJ2-1, the V gene TRBV5-8, with 11 nucleotides matching TRBD2. Per the germline V gene, CDR1 is SGHTS and CDR2 is YDEGEE. The CDR3 totals 13 residues. The CDR3 DNA reads as TGTGCAAAGCGACTAGCGGGGCTCAATGAGCAGTTCTTC. Residues: CAKRLAGLNEQFF.

The rearrangement joins TRBV18 to TRBJ2-5; maybe TRBD2 (5 bases). V lost 6 bases and J lost 0, with 11 bases in between. The CDR3 runs 14 residues. Germline V gene lookup returns CDR1 KGHSH and CDR2 LQKENI. CDR3 in DNA: TGTGCCAGCTCTCCAGCCGGGAACCAAGAGACCCAGTACTTC. Translation gives CASSPAGNQETQYF.